These T cell receptor beta chains were read from a single sample in a study of cytomegalovirus exposure and HLA in healthy donors. The table came from immunoSEQ multiplex PCR; TCRdb's copy has only in-frame clones and leaves some out. The profile shows 150,000 to 200,000 clones, roughly 79% of them singletons. Input material: PBMCs. The receptors originated from a man aged 35 to 55 in good health and CMV-seronegative. CDR3s include the opening cysteine and the closing phenylalanine or tryptophan. The order of the fields is V gene, D gene, J gene, CDR3 length, clone size, CDR3 protein, CDR3 DNA. The D gene is left open where the match is weak. For some rows the clone size is stated as once, few or many, or as a class when expanded; others skip it.

v_call: TRBV30
d_call: TRBD1
j_call: TRBJ1-5
cdr3_length: 13
clone_size: once
cdr3_aa: CAWGQGVNQPQHF
cdr3_nt: TGTGCCTGGGGACAGGGTGTCAATCAGCCCCAGCATTTT

v_call: TRBV19
d_call: TRBD2
j_call: TRBJ2-1
cdr3_length: 15
clone_size: NA
cdr3_aa: CASSISSGAYNEQFF
cdr3_nt: TGTGCCAGTAGTATTTCTAGCGGGGCCTACAATGAGCAGTTCTTC

v_call: TRBV7-3
d_call: TRBD2
j_call: TRBJ2-5
cdr3_length: 15
clone_size: few
cdr3_aa: CASSSGGTSQETQYF
cdr3_nt: TGTGCCAGCAGCTCGGGAGGGACCTCACAAGAGACCCAGTACTTC

v_call: TRBV7-2
d_call: NA
j_call: TRBJ2-1
cdr3_length: 16
clone_size: NA
cdr3_aa: CASSLYGGTDYNEQFF
cdr3_nt: TGTGCCAGCAGCTTATACGGCGGGACTGACTACAATGAGCAGTTCTTC

v_call: TRBV6-1
d_call: NA
j_call: TRBJ2-3
cdr3_length: 15
clone_size: once
cdr3_aa: CASTWAGPSTDTQYF
cdr3_nt: TGTGCCAGCACGTGGGCAGGCCCAAGCACAGATACGCAGTATTTT

v_call: TRBV9
d_call: TRBD2
j_call: TRBJ2-3
cdr3_length: 17
clone_size: NA
cdr3_aa: CASSSGLAGPRGDTQYF
cdr3_nt: TGTGCCAGCAGTTCGGGACTAGCGGGACCAAGGGGAGATACGCAGTATTTT

v_call: TRBV5-1
d_call: NA
j_call: TRBJ2-7
cdr3_length: 11
clone_size: NA
cdr3_aa: CASSLDNEQYF
cdr3_nt: TGCGCCAGCAGCTTGGATAACGAGCAGTACTTC

v_call: TRBV5-4
d_call: NA
j_call: TRBJ1-3
cdr3_length: 18
clone_size: NA
cdr3_aa: CASSLDRSWEPSGNTIYF
cdr3_nt: TGTGCCAGCAGCTTGGACAGGTCGTGGGAACCCTCTGGAAACACCATATATTTT

v_call: TRBV15
d_call: TRBD1
j_call: TRBJ2-7
cdr3_length: 16
clone_size: NA
cdr3_aa: CATSRETGTGAYEQYF
cdr3_nt: TGTGCCACCAGCAGAGAAACCGGGACAGGGGCCTACGAGCAGTACTTC

v_call: TRBV28
d_call: NA
j_call: TRBJ1-1
cdr3_length: 13
clone_size: NA
cdr3_aa: CASSLGGGAEAFF
cdr3_nt: TGTGCCAGCAGTTTGGGCGGCGGGGCTGAAGCTTTCTTT

v_call: TRBV7-9
d_call: TRBD1
j_call: TRBJ2-7
cdr3_length: 15
clone_size: NA
cdr3_aa: CASSFNRGQSYEQYF
cdr3_nt: TGTGCCAGCAGCTTTAACAGGGGGCAATCCTACGAGCAGTACTTC

v_call: TRBV27
d_call: NA
j_call: TRBJ1-2
cdr3_length: 14
clone_size: NA
cdr3_aa: CASSQQGRAHGYTF
cdr3_nt: TGTGCCAGCAGTCAACAGGGTCGAGCTCATGGCTACACCTTC

v_call: TRBV27
d_call: NA
j_call: TRBJ2-1
cdr3_length: 14
clone_size: NA
cdr3_aa: CASMTQGPYNEQFF
cdr3_nt: TGTGCCAGCATGACCCAGGGCCCCTACAATGAGCAGTTCTTC